The rows below give T cell receptor beta chains drawn from one sample of a study of blood T cells in healthy people across ages. Each CDR3 protein gets one entry after TCRdb re-called the 5' RACE reads with MiXCR. Seen here are 1.5 million or so distinct CDR3 sequences, 35% to 45% observed once, and the top ten hold approximately 4.1%. Sequenced sample: blood. The receptor source for this set is a young woman in good health. The CDR3 runs from the conserved cysteine through the conserved F or W. D genes are given only for firm matches. Some rows mark clone size as missing; the rest say once, few, many or name a class of expanded clone.

d_call	j_call	clone_size	v_call	cdr3_aa	cdr3_nt
NA	TRBJ1-2	NA	TRBV5-6	CAVPGYTF	TGTGCCGTCCCGGGCTACACCTTC
NA	TRBJ2-5	NA	TRBV24-1	CATSDTSYRETQYF	TGTGCCACCAGTGACACCTCATATAGGGAGACCCAGTACTTC
TRBD2	TRBJ2-1	NA	TRBV20-1	CSARDGLAEPPPYNEQFF	TGCAGTGCTAGAGATGGGCTAGCGGAGCCCCCCCCCTACAATGAGCAGTTCTTC
NA	TRBJ2-7	NA	TRBV4-1	CAGSQGFRSQTYEQYF	TGCGCCGGCAGCCAAGGGTTTCGGAGCCAGACCTACGAGCAGTACTTC
TRBD1	TRBJ2-4	NA	TRBV7-2	CASSLKRDSSNIQYF	TGTGCCAGCAGCTTAAAAAGGGACAGCTCAAACATTCAGTACTTC
NA	TRBJ1-2	few	TRBV4-3	CASSQDQWSGIDGYTF	TGCGCCAGCAGCCAAGATCAATGGTCGGGGATCGATGGCTACACCTTC
NA	TRBJ1-2	NA	TRBV4-3	CASSRWKVSRGDDGYTF	TGCGCCAGCAGCCGATGGAAGGTCTCGCGAGGGGATGATGGCTACACCTTC
NA	TRBJ2-6	NA	TRBV4-2	CASSQVGGTTLGANVLTF	TGTGCCAGCAGCCAAGTTGGCGGAACAACCCTTGGGGCCAACGTCCTGACTTTC
TRBD1	TRBJ2-7	NA	TRBV28	CASSYRGVTSYEQYF	TGTGCCAGCAGCTACAGGGGGGTTACGTCCTACGAGCAGTACTTC
NA	TRBJ2-1	NA	TRBV20-1	CSADSIAIYEQFF	TGCAGTGCCGACTCGATAGCAATCTATGAGCAGTTCTTC
NA	TRBJ1-2	NA	TRBV6-5	CASRRGSSPIYGYTF	TGTGCCAGCAGGCGCGGCTCCAGTCCAATCTATGGCTACACCTTC
NA	TRBJ2-5	NA	TRBV2	CASSEPLGVRQETQYF	TGTGCCAGCAGTGAACCCCTCGGAGTCCGGCAAGAGACCCAGTACTTC
NA	TRBJ2-3	NA	TRBV20-1	CSARDRAATTGTQYF	TGCAGTGCTAGAGATCGGGCGGCTACTACAGGTACGCAGTATTTT
TRBD2	TRBJ2-4	NA	TRBV28	CASSSTSGEKNIQYF	TGTGCCAGCAGTTCGACTAGCGGAGAAAAAAACATTCAGTACTTC
NA	TRBJ1-1	NA	TRBV7-2	CASSSSQGRYTEAFF	TGTGCCAGCAGTTCAAGCCAGGGTCGGTACACTGAAGCTTTCTTT
NA	TRBJ2-1	NA	TRBV21-1	CASSSHEWRGTPRPYNEQFF	TGTGCCAGCAGCAGCCATGAGTGGCGGGGGACCCCAAGACCCTACAATGAGCAGTTCTTC
NA	TRBJ2-6	few	TRBV4-3	CASSQVSISGANVLTF	TGCGCCAGCAGCCAAGTATCCATCTCTGGGGCCAACGTCCTGACTTTC
TRBD1	TRBJ2-5	NA	TRBV4-1	CASSLVGTDKETLYF	TGCGCCAGCAGCCTCGTCGGGACAGACAAAGAGACCCTGTACTTC
TRBD1	TRBJ1-6	few	TRBV7-9	CASSPPGTGKSPLHF	TGTGCCAGCAGCCCCCCCGGGACAGGGAAATCACCCCTCCACTTT
NA	TRBJ1-2	NA	TRBV24-1	CATSEEQGPGYTF	TGTGCCACCAGTGAGGAACAGGGCCCTGGCTACACCTTC
TRBD1	TRBJ2-7	NA	TRBV5-1	CASSRLDRDHEQYF	TGCGCCAGCAGCAGATTGGACAGGGACCACGAGCAGTACTTC
NA	TRBJ2-2	NA	TRBV20-1	CSASRDPNTGELFF	TGCAGTGCATCCCGCGACCCGAACACCGGGGAGCTGTTTTTT
NA	TRBJ2-5	few	TRBV11-1	CASSLPGAEETQYF	TGTGCCAGCAGCTTACCAGGGGCGGAAGAGACCCAGTACTTC
NA	TRBJ1-1	NA	TRBV7-8	CASSFRSNTEAFF	TGTGCCAGCAGCTTCCGGAGTAACACTGAAGCTTTCTTT
TRBD1	TRBJ2-5	NA	TRBV11-2	CASSTATGLQETQYF	TGTGCCAGCAGCACCGCGACAGGGCTCCAAGAGACCCAGTACTTC
NA	TRBJ2-3	few	TRBV12-3/TRBV12-4	CASSFAPRGADTQYF	TGTGCCAGCAGTTTTGCCCCAAGGGGAGCAGATACGCAGTATTTT
NA	TRBJ2-1	NA	TRBV11-2	CASSPGPPTSYNEQFF	TGTGCCAGCAGCCCAGGTCCACCCACGTCCTACAATGAGCAGTTCTTC
TRBD1	TRBJ2-1	NA	TRBV7-2	CASSLRDRSYNEQFF	TGTGCCAGCAGCTTAAGGGACAGGTCCTACAATGAGCAGTTCTTC
NA	TRBJ2-1	few	TRBV7-2	CASETWGSEQFF	TGTGCCAGCGAGACTTGGGGGAGTGAGCAGTTCTTC
TRBD2	TRBJ2-1	many	TRBV20-1	CSALGRTSGHSYNEQFF	TGCAGTGCTCTCGGCCGGACTAGCGGGCACTCCTACAATGAGCAGTTCTTC
NA	TRBJ1-1	once	TRBV6-5	CASSYALRGPEAFF	TGCGCCAGCAGTTACGCGCTCAGGGGCCCTGAAGCTTTCTTT
NA	TRBJ1-1	NA	TRBV6-7	CASSYLPEYTEAFF	TGTGCCAGCAGTTACCTTCCCGAATACACTGAAGCTTTCTTT
TRBD2	TRBJ2-3	NA	TRBV3-1	CASSQTSGGDTQYF	TGTGCCAGCAGCCAAACTAGCGGGGGAGATACGCAGTATTTT
TRBD1	TRBJ2-7	NA	TRBV20-1	CSASNRQGAGYEQYF	TGCAGTGCTAGTAATAGACAGGGGGCAGGCTACGAGCAGTACTTC
NA	TRBJ1-4	NA	TRBV2	CASRTQADNEKLFF	TGTGCCAGCAGGACCCAAGCGGATAATGAAAAACTGTTTTTT
NA	TRBJ2-1	NA	TRBV3-1	CASSQDLAGRTYNEQFF	TGTGCCAGCAGCCAAGATTTGGCGGGGCGCACCTACAATGAGCAGTTCTTC
TRBD1	TRBJ2-5	NA	TRBV28	CASSWVGTGTWEQYF	TGTGCCAGCAGTTGGGTTGGGACAGGGACTTGGGAGCAGTACTTC
NA	TRBJ2-5	NA	TRBV7-8	CASSSRDSKETQYF	TGTGCCAGCAGCTCCCGGGACTCGAAAGAGACCCAGTACTTC
TRBD1	TRBJ2-1	NA	TRBV12-3/TRBV12-4	CASSEQGFLGNEQFF	TGTGCCAGCAGTGAACAGGGGTTTTTAGGCAATGAGCAGTTCTTC
TRBD1	TRBJ2-1	NA	TRBV6-5	CASSYRDRGTNEQFF	TGTGCCAGCAGTTACCGGGACAGGGGGACCAATGAGCAGTTCTTC
TRBD2	TRBJ2-7	NA	TRBV29-1	CSVEGLAGAKQYF	TGCAGCGTTGAAGGACTAGCGGGAGCTAAGCAGTACTTC
NA	TRBJ1-5	NA	TRBV20-1	CSALGQTQHF	TGCAGCGCTCTTGGGCAGACCCAGCATTTT
TRBD2	TRBJ2-1	NA	TRBV20-1	CSARNPSGGSNYNEQFF	TGCAGTGCTAGAAATCCTAGCGGGGGGTCCAATTACAATGAGCAGTTCTTC
TRBD2	TRBJ2-1	NA	TRBV27	CASRGGLAGYSYNEQFF	TGTGCCAGCAGGGGAGGACTAGCGGGCTACTCCTACAATGAGCAGTTCTTC
NA	TRBJ1-1	NA	TRBV6-6	CASSYSLRGGTEAFF	TGTGCCAGCAGTTACTCGCTGCGGGGGGGGACTGAAGCTTTCTTT
NA	TRBJ2-3	NA	TRBV4-1	CASSQDLTGLADTQYF	TGCGCCAGCAGCCAAGATCTAACAGGGCTAGCAGATACGCAGTATTTT
NA	TRBJ2-1	NA	TRBV20-1	CSARESTGGDEQFF	TGCAGTGCTAGAGAATCGACCGGGGGAGATGAGCAGTTCTTC
NA	TRBJ1-2	once	TRBV12-3/TRBV12-4	CASTQQAGVRGYTF	TGTGCCAGCACCCAACAAGCAGGGGTACGTGGCTACACCTTC
TRBD1	TRBJ1-5	NA	TRBV29-1	CSVGETGGGQPQHF	TGCAGCGTTGGGGAGACAGGGGGCGGTCAGCCCCAGCATTTT
NA	TRBJ1-2	NA	TRBV5-1	CASSELPGQGSYGYTF	TGCGCCAGCAGCGAACTGCCGGGACAAGGATCCTATGGCTACACCTTC